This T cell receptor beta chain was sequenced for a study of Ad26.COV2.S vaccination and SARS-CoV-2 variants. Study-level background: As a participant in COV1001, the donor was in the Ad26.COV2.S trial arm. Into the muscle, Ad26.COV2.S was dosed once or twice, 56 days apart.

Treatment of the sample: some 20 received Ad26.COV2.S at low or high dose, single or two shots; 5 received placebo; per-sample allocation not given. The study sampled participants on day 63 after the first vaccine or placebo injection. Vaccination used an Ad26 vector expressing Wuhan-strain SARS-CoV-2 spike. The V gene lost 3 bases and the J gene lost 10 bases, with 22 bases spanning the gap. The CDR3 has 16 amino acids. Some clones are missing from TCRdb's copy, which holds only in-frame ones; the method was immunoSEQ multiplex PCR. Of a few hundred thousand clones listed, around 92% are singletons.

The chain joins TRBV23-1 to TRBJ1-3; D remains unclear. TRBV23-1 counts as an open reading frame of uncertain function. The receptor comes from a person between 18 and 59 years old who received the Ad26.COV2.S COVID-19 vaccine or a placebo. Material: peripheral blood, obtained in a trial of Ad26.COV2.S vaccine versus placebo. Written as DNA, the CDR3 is TGCGCCAGCAGTCATTCTAAACTGCCTCGGTTGGGAACCATATATTTT. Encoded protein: CASSHSKLPRLGTIYF.